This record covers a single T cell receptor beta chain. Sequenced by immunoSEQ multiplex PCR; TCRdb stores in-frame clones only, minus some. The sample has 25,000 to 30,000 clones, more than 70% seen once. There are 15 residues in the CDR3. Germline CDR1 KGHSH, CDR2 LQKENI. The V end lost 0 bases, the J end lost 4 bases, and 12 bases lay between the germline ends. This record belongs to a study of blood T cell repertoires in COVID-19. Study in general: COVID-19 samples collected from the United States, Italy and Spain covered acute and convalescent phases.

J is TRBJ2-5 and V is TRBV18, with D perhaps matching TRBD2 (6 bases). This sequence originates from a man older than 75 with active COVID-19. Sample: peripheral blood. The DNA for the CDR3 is TGTGCCAGCTCACCACCGACCCGGGGAGGAGAGACCCAGTACTTC. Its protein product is CASSPPTRGGETQYF.